The entry that follows covers one TCR beta chain sequence. What antigen it recognizes has not been identified. Qualities for individual bases were not recorded, and no much larger clone is one base off. The immunoSEQ Assay, a bias-controlled multiplex PCR, was used to amplify TCRbeta CDR3 regions from genomic DNA. The authors' analysis ran thus. Nucleated cell counts per sample were estimated from amplification of reference gene primers within the assay. To quantify the absolute abundance of each unique TCRbeta CDR3 rearrangement, sequence reads were collapsed and filtered. For each sample, productive Simpson clonality was calculated by taking the square root of Simpson's diversity index across productive rearrangements. The source is immuneACCESS, and TCRdb retained only in-frame sequences with V and J called. Part of the clones is not carried over; for the studies checked, unresolved V genes explain less than half of this, and the remainder is unexplained. That table supplies the V and J calls and clone size; D and trimming were determined from the DNA. The sample table lists fewer than 100,000 clones, roughly 90% of them with a count of one. Together, the top ten hold 17% of the sample.

Whole blood was collected in K2EDTA tubes by collaborating institutions according to the institutions' own protocols. For TCRbeta analysis, collaborators shipped samples in one of three forms: frozen whole blood, isolated PBMCs, or DNA extracted from either of those sample types. V and J are trimmed by 0 bases and 7 bases, and the gene matches miss 9 bases of the junction. The CDR3 spans 15 residues, from the cysteine through the phenylalanine. Left in the record is the CDR3 DNA by itself, 45 bases read in frame from the first base. These data originate in a study of blood T cell repertoires in COVID-19 (dated by TCRdb to about 2020). In the study overall: Samples from collaborators originated in the United States, Italy and Spain and spanned both the acute and convalescent phases of COVID-19. The prospective study material was composed of cDNA or gDNA derived from T cells, B-cell-depleted T cells, or PBMCs. Subjects who had been exposed to COVID-19, were actively infected with it, or had recovered from it provided the deeply sampled blood TCRbeta repertoires that made up the dataset. The repertoires were made available in a free public database intended to serve as a resource for research on the immune response to SARS-CoV-2. Samples came from the ongoing ImmuneRACE study (first 160 participants) plus 1,254 subjects from 6 global collaborators. Sample metadata almost always included a de-identified subject ID, COVID-19 status, age in years and sex. HLA class I and class II types, where available, came from metadata supplied by the sample provider rather than from assay-based typing. What the study reported, not specific to this receptor: How much clinical and demographic metadata was included differed by source and by participant, and the metadata was provided uncurated.

The receptor comes from an older man in a cohort sampled during active COVID-19. Sequencing was done on a sample of peripheral blood. Recombination joined TRBV5-3 with TRBJ1-2, with 7 central nucleotides matching TRBD1. TRBV5-3 is identified as an open reading frame with a role that is uncertain. The encoded CDR3 is CARSLVTGVNSGYTF. The DNA reads TGTGCCAGAAGCTTGGTTACAGGGGTTAATAGTGGCTACACCTTC.